This TCR beta chain derives from a study of T cell changes during pregnancy in multiple sclerosis (dated 2019 in TCRdb). General notes on the study: The study examined how the T cell repertoire changed over the course of pregnancy in women with multiple sclerosis.

CDR1 and CDR2 are read off the germline V gene as SNHLY and FYNNEI. At the junction V is shortened by 4 bases and J by 9 bases; bases outside the gene matches: 9. There are 15 amino acids in the CDR3, from cysteine to phenylalanine inclusive. Only the CDR3 region is kept as DNA, spanning 45 bases read in frame from base 1. Comments on this clone: Its target antigen remains unknown. The sample holds no much larger clone one base away, and base qualities are not on file.

The method behind the library was the immunoSEQ multiplex PCR assay. TCRdb holds this immuneACCESS table with in-frame rearrangements only. Some clones are missing; in checked studies, unresolved V genes explain under half, and the rest has no known cause. Here the sample has about 110,000 clones; approximately 91% occur a single time. Clones ranked in the top ten supply approximately 3.5% of the sample. This sequence was found in a female donor with multiple sclerosis, enrolled in a pregnancy study. The V and J genes are TRBV2 and TRBJ2-1, and 10 junction bases match TRBD2. The material was peripheral blood, obtained after pregnancy. The CDR3 sequence is CASSAPSGGILEQFF. The nucleotide sequence is TGTGCCAGCAGTGCGCCTAGCGGGGGAATACTTGAGCAGTTCTTC. The entire variable domain, with the stretches around the CDR3 drawn from the reference TRBV2 and TRBJ2-1 proteins, is EPEVTQTPSHQVTQMGQEVILRCVPISNHLYFYWYRQILGQKVEFLVSFYNNEISEKSEIFDDQFSVERPDGSNFTLKIRSTKLEDSAMYFCASSAPSGGILEQFFGPGTRLTVL.